This passage covers 18 T cell receptor beta chains from one sample sequenced in a study of T cell responses to AZD1222 COVID-19 vaccine. The data were produced by immunoSEQ multiplex PCR, yet TCRdb's version contains in-frame clones alone and is incomplete. The repertoire has 95,000 to 150,000 clones, 80% to 90% of them found once; the top ten carry more than 9%. Sequenced here: peripheral blood, sampled on day 0 of AZD1222 vaccination. Receptors originate from an adult in good health.

The chain recombines TRBV21-1 with TRBJ2-3. TRBV21-1 is an annotated pseudogene. This CDR3 spans 16 amino acids. CDR3 sequence reads: CASSKGEWGAADTQYF. For the CDR3, the DNA is TGTGCCAGCAGCAAAGGGGAGTGGGGGGCCGCAGATACGCAGTATTTT.

The genes are TRBV14 and TRBJ2-3, with 15 bases aligning to TRBD2. Unmatched junction bases numbered 8, after V lost 0 bases and J lost 4 bases. CDR3 size: 19 residues. CDR1 is SGHDN, CDR2 FVKESK, per germline. This CDR3 reads CASSQESRTSGGASDTQYF. The CDR3 coding sequence is TGTGCCAGCAGCCAAGAGTCCCGGACTAGCGGGGGGGCTTCAGATACGCAGTATTTT.

The chain combines TRBV2 with TRBJ2-7; tentatively, D is TRBD2 (5 bases). Deletions cut 4 bases from V and 0 bases from J, with 16 bases between. Germline V gene sequence: CDR1 SNHLY, CDR2 FYNNEI. The CDR3 loop spans 16 amino acids. The CDR3: CASSALLERDSYEQYF. The CDR3 DNA sequence: TGTGCCAGCAGTGCCCTACTAGAACGAGACTCCTACGAGCAGTACTTC.

The J gene is TRBJ2-3, the V gene TRBV27, with 9 bases matching TRBD2. The CDR3 runs 16 residues. Per germline, CDR1 MNHEY and CDR2 SMNVEV (reference sequence). V shed 7 bases, J shed 2 bases, and the junction held 10 bases outside the gene matches. DNA for the CDR3: TGTGCCAGCAAGGTACTAGCGGGCAGGGTCACAGATACGCAGTATTTT. Its translation: CASKVLAGRVTDTQYF.

The gene calls are TRBV6-5 and TRBJ2-7, with TRBD1 matching 10 bases. This CDR3 contains 15 residues. Trimming at V came to 8 bases and at J to 1 base, leaving 8 bases not matched to a gene. Germline CDR1 MNHEY, CDR2 SVGAGI. CDR3 region: CASREPGQGSYEQYF. CDR3 sequence (DNA): TGTGCCAGCCGCGAACCGGGACAGGGGTCCTACGAGCAGTACTTC.

The chain couples TRBV18 to TRBJ2-5, with 8 bases fitting TRBD2. The CDR3 spans 15 residues. CDR1 and CDR2 from the germline V gene are KGHSH and LQKENI. J lost 4 bases, V lost 0 bases, and 4 bases had no gene match. CDR3 loop: CASSPPSGSRETQYF. For the CDR3, the DNA is TGTGCCAGCTCACCACCCAGCGGGAGCAGAGAGACCCAGTACTTC.

The chain recombines TRBV2 with TRBJ2-7; TRBD1 aligns across 7 bases. Germline values: CDR1 SNHLY, CDR2 FYNNEI. V trimming: 0 bases; J trimming: 2 bases; junction bases outside the gene matches: 7. The CDR3 sequence is 16 residues long. This chain's CDR3 is CASSEARLGTAYEQYF. CDR3 sequence (DNA): TGTGCCAGCAGTGAAGCGCGGTTGGGGACAGCCTACGAGCAGTACTTC.

The J gene is TRBJ1-1, the V gene TRBV24-1, with no clear D. Trimming left V 0 bases short and J 0 bases short, with 10 bases between. Germline V gives CDR1 KGHDR, CDR2 SFDVKD. The CDR3 covers 16 residues. This chain's CDR3 is CATSDLKEELNTEAFF. CDR3 bases: TGTGCCACCAGTGATTTGAAGGAGGAATTGAACACTGAAGCTTTCTTT.

This chain connects TRBV10-3 to TRBJ1-1; D is ambiguous. V was cut by 6 bases and J by 5 bases, with 10 bases left in between. CDR3 length: 12 amino acids. The germline V gene encodes CDR1 ENHRY and CDR2 SYGVKD. The CDR3 loop reads CAIRQGNTEAFF. CDR3 nucleotides: TGTGCCATCAGACAAGGGAATACTGAAGCTTTCTTT.

This clone appeared a single time. V gene TRBV5-1 combines with J gene TRBJ2-7; D could derive from TRBD1 or TRBD2 (5 bases each). Trimming removed 0 bases at V and 0 bases at J, with 10 bases between. CDR3 length: 15 residues. Germline CDR1 and CDR2: SGHRS and YFSETQ. The CDR3 DNA follows: TGCGCCAGCAGCTTGGAAGGGACCGGCTCCTACGAGCAGTACTTC. It encodes CASSLEGTGSYEQYF.

The chain carries TRBV19 and TRBJ1-2; a weak D match, TRBD1 (6 bases). In germline, CDR1 is LNHDA, CDR2 SQIVND (reference sequence). V lost 5 bases to trimming and J lost 4 bases, with 14 bases between them. This CDR3 region has 14 residues. CDR3: CASSADRSLYGYTF. The CDR3 bases are TGTGCCAGTAGTGCCGACAGGAGCCTCTATGGCTACACCTTC.

This clone has just one count. This chain links TRBV5-1 with TRBJ2-7, with 7 bases identical to TRBD1. Germline trimming cut 4 bases from V and 2 bases from J; bases unmatched to any gene: 3. The CDR3 length is 13 residues. Germline values: CDR1 SGHRS, CDR2 YFSETQ. This CDR3 is CASSAGTAYEQYF. The CDR3 DNA reads as TGCGCCAGCAGCGCAGGGACAGCCTACGAGCAGTACTTC.

This chain links TRBV2 with TRBJ2-7, with D perhaps TRBD2 (6 bases). The length of the CDR3 is 12 residues. The germline V gene encodes CDR1 SNHLY and CDR2 FYNNEI. The ends were cut back, 4 bases at V and 6 bases at J, with 10 bases in the middle. CDR3 sequence (DNA): TGTGCCAGCAGTGTTAATAGCGGCGAGCAGTACTTC. This sequence encodes CASSVNSGEQYF.

The J gene is TRBJ1-6, the V gene TRBV10-3, with TRBD1 matching over 7 bases. Germline CDR1 reads ENHRY; CDR2 reads SYGVKD. CDR3 length equals 12 residues. V shed 6 bases, J shed 7 bases, and the junction held 0 bases outside the gene matches. CDR3 amino acids: CAIRTGNSPLHF. DNA of the CDR3: TGTGCCATCAGGACAGGGAATTCACCCCTCCACTTT.

This clone was recorded only once. This chain uses TRBV2 with TRBJ2-3; 8 positions agree with TRBD1. The CDR3 totals 14 residues. Germline assignment: CDR1 SNHLY and CDR2 FYNNEI. V lost 6 bases, J lost 1 base, and 3 bases stayed unmatched. The CDR3 nucleotides read TGTGCCAGCAGCTTACAGGGGGGCACAGATACGCAGTATTTT. Residues: CASSLQGGTDTQYF.

The genes are TRBV5-1 and TRBJ2-3; 7 bases fit TRBD1. Germline loops: CDR1 SGHRS, CDR2 YFSETQ. V lost 4 bases to trimming and J lost 0 bases; unmatched junction nucleotides: 8. This CDR3 spans 16 amino acids. The CDR3 bases are TGCGCCAGCAGCCCTACTCCGACAGGGAGCACAGATACGCAGTATTTT. Translated, it gives CASSPTPTGSTDTQYF.

The J gene is TRBJ2-3, the V gene TRBV5-1, with a possible D match to TRBD2 (6 bases). The V end lost 5 bases, the J end lost 3 bases, and 13 bases lay between the germline ends. Germline-derived CDR1 and CDR2 are SGHRS and YFSETQ. The CDR3 contains 14 residues. CDR3 loop: CASRPGTYTDTQYF. In DNA, the CDR3 is TGCGCCAGCAGACCCGGGACTTATACAGATACGCAGTATTTT.

J is TRBJ1-5 and V is TRBV7-2; TRBD1 aligns across 9 bases. Trimming cost V 7 bases and J 5 bases; bases outside gene matches: 6. The CDR3 totals 14 residues. CDR1 SGHTA and CDR2 FQGNSA come from the germline V gene. CDR3 nucleotide sequence: TGTGCCAGCAACGCACAGGGGGCGCATCAGCCCCAGCATTTT. Translated: CASNAQGAHQPQHF. The entire variable domain, with the rest obtained from reference TRBV7-2 and TRBJ1-5, is as follows: GAGVSQSPSNKVTEKGKDVELRCDPISGHTALYWYRQSLGQGLEFLIYFQGNSAPDKSGLPSDRFSAERTGGSVSTLTIQRTQQEDSAVYLCASNAQGAHQPQHFGDGTRLSIL.